These 16 T cell receptor beta chains share one sample of origin, sequenced in a study of T cell clones after liver transplantation. Profiling relied on immunoSEQ multiplex PCR, and the TCRdb table lists in-frame clones only, not all of them. The sample includes fewer than 20,000 clones, 80% to 90% of them seen just once. The sequenced sample was CD8+ T cells from blood, obtained approximately 45 months after liver transplant. These receptors all stem from a human patient who received a liver transplant. The graft donor may be the source of some T cells.

The V call is TRBV19, the J call TRBJ2-7, with D perhaps matching TRBD1 or TRBD2 (6 bases each). The CDR3 sequence is 14 residues long. Germline loops: CDR1 LNHDA, CDR2 SQIVND (reference sequence). V lost 9 bases, J lost 0 bases, and 15 bases lay in between. The CDR3 DNA reads TGTGCCAGCGCCTCGGGGGCCTACTCCTACGAGCAGTACTTC. Residues: CASASGAYSYEQYF.

The chain has TRBV7-9 and TRBJ1-1, with 7 bases aligning to TRBD1. The CDR3 has 15 amino acids. Germline V gene lookup returns CDR1 SEHNR and CDR2 FQNEAQ (reference sequence). V trimming: 5 bases; J trimming: 1 base; junction bases outside the gene matches: 7. The CDR3: CASSPPRGPNTEAFF. CDR3 nucleotides: TGTGCCAGCAGCCCCCCGAGGGGGCCGAACACTGAAGCTTTCTTT.

This clone was seen once. The chain uses TRBV27 and TRBJ2-7; D not certain. V was trimmed by 4 bases and J by 0 bases, leaving 7 bases between them. CDR1 and CDR2 (germline): MNHEY, SMNVEV (reference sequence). The CDR3 spans 13 residues. CDR3 amino acids: CASSSGDSYEQYF. CDR3 DNA sequence: TGTGCCAGCAGTTCTGGGGACTCCTACGAGCAGTACTTC.

The chain has TRBV7-9 and TRBJ2-1; TRBD2 is a possible D gene (5 bases). V gave up 5 bases and J gave up 8 bases, with 10 bases separating them. The CDR3 length is 12 residues. Germline values: CDR1 SEHNR, CDR2 FQNEAQ (reference sequence). The CDR3 region has the DNA TGTGCCAGCAGCATTGCCGGGGATGAGCAGTTCTTC. Its protein is CASSIAGDEQFF.

This chain's CDR3 is CASSELAGGYNEQFF. Here the CDR3 DNA reads TGCGCCAGCAGTGAACTAGCGGGGGGTTACAATGAGCAGTTCTTC. This chain connects TRBV10-1 to TRBJ2-1, with TRBD2 matching over 12 bases. The germline gives CDR1 WNHNN, CDR2 SYGVQD (reference sequence). The CDR3 totals 15 residues. The V and J ends lost 3 bases and 4 bases, in that order; junction bases with no gene match: 1.

The rearrangement joins TRBV2 to TRBJ1-5; the D gene is possibly TRBD1 (5 bases). The CDR3 is made up of 15 amino acids. The germline V and J ends were trimmed by 6 bases and 7 bases, with 19 bases remaining between them. Germline V CDR1 and CDR2: SNHLY, FYNNEI. Here the CDR3 DNA reads TGTGCCAGCAGGTCTCCGGGGGGTGAAAGGCAGCCCCAGCATTTT. The encoded protein is CASRSPGGERQPQHF.

The chain uses TRBV27 and TRBJ2-1, with D possibly matching TRBD1 (5 bases). This CDR3 has 14 residues. The V end was cut by 3 bases, the J end by 1 base, with 7 bases between. Germline V lookup: CDR1 MNHEY, CDR2 SMNVEV (reference sequence). CDR3 region: CASSFRGSYNEQFF. The CDR3 nucleotides are TGTGCCAGCAGTTTTAGGGGATCCTACAATGAGCAGTTCTTC.

The chain uses TRBV2 and TRBJ2-7; 7 bases are a match to TRBD1. V shed 6 bases and J 0 bases; nucleotides not matched to a gene: 8. The CDR3 is 15 residues long. CDR1 is SNHLY, CDR2 FYNNEI, per germline. CDR3 DNA: TGTGCCAGCAGACCGGGACAGTCGGGCTCCTACGAGCAGTACTTC. It specifies CASRPGQSGSYEQYF.

For the CDR3, the DNA is TGCGCCAGCAGCGACAGGGCGGAGAATACGCAGTATTTT. It encodes CASSDRAENTQYF. The chain has TRBV10-1 and TRBJ2-3; TRBD1 agrees at 7 bases. The germline gives CDR1 WNHNN, CDR2 SYGVQD (reference sequence). The junction had 7 bases not matched to a gene; V was cut back by 6 bases and J by 7 bases. The CDR3 consists of 13 residues.

This chain uses TRBV5-1 with TRBJ2-1; the D gene is possibly TRBD1 (5 bases). V dropped 3 bases and J dropped 14 bases, with 18 bases sitting between them. This CDR3 has 13 residues. The germline gives CDR1 SGHRS, CDR2 YFSETQ. The CDR3 sequence: CASSSKPQGWEFF. Here the CDR3 DNA reads TGCGCCAGCAGCTCCAAGCCTCAGGGCTGGGAGTTCTTC. The full variable domain, rest sourced from reference TRBV5-1 and TRBJ2-1, is KAGVTQTPRYLIKTRGQQVTLSCSPISGHRSVSWYQQTPGQGLQFLFEYFSETQRNKGNFPGRFSGRQFSNSRSEMNVSTLELGDSALYLCASSSKPQGWEFFGPGTRLTVL.

The genes are TRBV27 and TRBJ2-7; 8 bases align to TRBD1. The CDR3 is made up of 14 amino acids. Trimming cost V 6 bases and J 2 bases; bases outside gene matches: 6. Germline V gene sequence: CDR1 MNHEY, CDR2 SMNVEV (reference sequence). CDR3 nucleotide sequence: TGTGCCAGCAGCAGGGGACAGGCAACCTACGAGCAGTACTTC. This translates into CASSRGQATYEQYF.

In its sample, this clone was seen once. V gene TRBV11-2 combines with J gene TRBJ2-7; D gene ambiguous. Germline CDR1 is SGHAT and CDR2 is FQNNGV. The V end was cut by 7 bases, the J end by 6 bases, with 19 bases between. This CDR3 spans 14 amino acids. CDR3 residues: CASTSDSVVFEQYF. DNA of the CDR3: TGTGCCAGCACGTCTGACTCCGTAGTCTTCGAGCAGTACTTC.

J is TRBJ2-7 and V is TRBV27; D might be TRBD2 (7 bases). The CDR3 totals 15 residues. Trimming shortened V by 11 bases and J by 2 bases, and 22 bases separated the two germline ends. Germline assignment: CDR1 MNHEY and CDR2 SMNVEV (reference sequence). CDR3 nucleotides: TGTGCCGGGAGGGGGGTTACCCCCTTAGCCTACGAGCAGTACTTC. This sequence encodes CAGRGVTPLAYEQYF.

This clone was seen only once. The chain employs TRBV28 and TRBJ2-1, with 10 bases identical to TRBD2. The germline CDR1 and CDR2 sequences are MDHEN and SYDVKM. The V segment lost 6 bases and the J segment 8 bases; nucleotides outside the gene matches: 7. The CDR3 sequence is 14 residues long. The CDR3 nucleotides read TGTGCCAGCAGGGAGCGGGAGGGCCGTGATGAGCAGTTCTTC. It is translated as CASREREGRDEQFF.

The genes are TRBV5-6 and TRBJ1-1; a weak D match, TRBD1 (6 bases). Per germline, CDR1 SGHDT and CDR2 YYEEEE. Trimming left V 4 bases short and J 1 base short, with 8 bases between. The CDR3 has 13 amino acids. CDR3 DNA: TGTGCCAGCAGCCGGACAGAGAACACTGAAGCTTTCTTT. Translating it yields CASSRTENTEAFF.

This clone appeared a few times. J is TRBJ1-1 and V is TRBV6-1; D not certain. CDR3 size: 13 residues. The germline V gene encodes CDR1 MNHNS and CDR2 SASEGT. The V end was cut by 7 bases, the J end by 0 bases, with 9 bases between. This CDR3 reads CASMEGMNTEAFF. CDR3 nucleotide sequence: TGTGCCAGCATGGAGGGTATGAACACTGAAGCTTTCTTT.